This T cell receptor beta chain stems from a study of human T cells and chemical hapten exposure (dated by TCRdb to the early 2020s). Regarding the complete study: For sensitization, 2% DPC in acetone was applied to a roughly 2 cm by roughly 2 cm area of upper inner arm skin. Most of the patients in the cohort were female, and the cohort covered alopecia areata with under or over 50% scalp involvement, alopecia totalis and alopecia universalis. Libraries were pooled for sequencing, and variation in per-sample TCR yields was attributed mainly to small differences in library volumes within the pool. Throughout the roughly 24-week study period, patients were also given weekly therapeutic DPC doses on the scalp. Patch testing was performed on the upper back with Finn chambers containing 0.01% DPC, and the patch tests were scored after 6 days according to International Contact Dermatitis Research Group standards. Blood was sampled from patients pre-sensitization (week 0) and at 2, 6 and about 24 weeks after DPC sensitization. Peripheral blood TCR repertoire changes were tracked in vivo in alopecia patients during primary and secondary sensitization to the hapten diphenylcyclopropenone (DPC). Blood for TCR sequencing was provided by twenty-nine alopecia patients at one to four time points (pre-sensitization, 2, 6 and 24 weeks).

This specimen's time point label, interpreted: patch test 2, 6 weeks after DPC sensitization. The sample's treatment or condition label, decoded: therapeutic diphenylcyclopropenone sensitization with weekly scalp DPC. At each patch-test visit, blood was drawn before the patch test was applied. To be eligible, patients had to be aged 18 to 70, diagnosed with alopecia and judged suitable for DPC therapy, while pregnant patients were excluded. Unfractionated whole blood was collected in Tempus Blood RNA tubes, and total RNA was extracted from that blood. Including the terminal cysteine and phenylalanine, the CDR3 comprises 16 residues. Only the CDR3 DNA stays, 48 bases, in frame from base 1. Per the germline V gene, MDHEN is the CDR1 and SYDVKM is the CDR2. The junction shows trimming of 6 bases on V and 12 bases on J, and the gene matches do not reach 20 bases of it. The study at large found these results: Because all patients had alopecia, a presumed autoimmune disease, the immune response of the patients might differ from that of healthy individuals. Compared with pre-sensitization or healthy control sets, expanded TCRs formed significantly more large CDR3 similarity clusters, which is consistent with antigen-driven responses. A positive correlation was found between the number of PT1 expanded TCRs and patch test score, with significance reached at thresholds 8, 16 and 32 but not 4. DPC sensitization did not change the number of TCRs with a frequency above 1 in 1000, and there was no evidence of changes in global repertoire structure. Repeated subsampling changed both the strength of the expansion versus patch-test correlation and the threshold at which that correlation became significant.

Worth noting for this clonotype: The antigen it binds to is not known. It has no much larger one-base neighbor in the sample; base qualities were not kept.

Library generation was performed with RACE. For sequencing, a NextSeq 500 was employed. During library preparation, unique molecular identifiers were attached to individual cDNA molecules so that TCRs could be counted in a quantitative, reproducible way. Both TCR alpha and TCR beta chains were sequenced from each blood RNA sample. The published analysis was carried out like this. Samples had a median of around 92,000 TCRs, with a range from about 23,224 to 700,000. V, J and CDR3 annotation of the TCR reads was performed with the Decombinator software suite. For PS versus PT1 abundance plots, all samples were subsampled to the same number of TCRs (28,000). TCRs were defined as expanded if absent before sensitization and observed at least eight times at the 2-week time point. TCRdb reanalyzed the raw reads on its own, using fastp at Q25 for trimming and MiXCR for clone calling, and kept in-frame beta chains. CDR3 protein sequences are deduplicated, and each keeps its most common genes and DNA. The V and J calls were not made by the authors but by TCRdb's processing. This sample has more than 80,000 distinct CDR3 sequences in its table, and less than 11% of those were observed once. Clones ranked in the top ten supply 4.5% to 5% of the sample.

In this chain, TRBV28 is recombined with TRBJ2-4, with TRBD1 identical over 7 junction bases. The specimen was whole blood, collected in connection with sensitization to the hapten diphenylcyclopropenone (DPC). The clonotype comes from a woman in her forties or fifties with alopecia areata. Some clones in this sample may be carry-over from other donors' samples. The bases read TGTGCCAGCAGCGAATTTCTACCGGGACAGCCGGAAACTCAGTACTTC. Translation gives CASSEFLPGQPETQYF.